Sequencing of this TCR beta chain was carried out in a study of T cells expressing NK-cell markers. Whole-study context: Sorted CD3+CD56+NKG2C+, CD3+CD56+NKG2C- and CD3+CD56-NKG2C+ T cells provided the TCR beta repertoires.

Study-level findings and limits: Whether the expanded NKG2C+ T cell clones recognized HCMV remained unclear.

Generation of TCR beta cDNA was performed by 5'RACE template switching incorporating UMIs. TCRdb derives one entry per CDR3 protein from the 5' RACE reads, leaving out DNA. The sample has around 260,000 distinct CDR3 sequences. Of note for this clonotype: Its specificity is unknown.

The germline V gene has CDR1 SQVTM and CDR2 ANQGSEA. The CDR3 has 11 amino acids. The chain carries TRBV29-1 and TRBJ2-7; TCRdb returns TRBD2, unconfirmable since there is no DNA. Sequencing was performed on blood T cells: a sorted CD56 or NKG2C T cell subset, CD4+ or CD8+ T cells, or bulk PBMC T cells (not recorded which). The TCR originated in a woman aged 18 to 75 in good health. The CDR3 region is CSVGTGDEQYF.